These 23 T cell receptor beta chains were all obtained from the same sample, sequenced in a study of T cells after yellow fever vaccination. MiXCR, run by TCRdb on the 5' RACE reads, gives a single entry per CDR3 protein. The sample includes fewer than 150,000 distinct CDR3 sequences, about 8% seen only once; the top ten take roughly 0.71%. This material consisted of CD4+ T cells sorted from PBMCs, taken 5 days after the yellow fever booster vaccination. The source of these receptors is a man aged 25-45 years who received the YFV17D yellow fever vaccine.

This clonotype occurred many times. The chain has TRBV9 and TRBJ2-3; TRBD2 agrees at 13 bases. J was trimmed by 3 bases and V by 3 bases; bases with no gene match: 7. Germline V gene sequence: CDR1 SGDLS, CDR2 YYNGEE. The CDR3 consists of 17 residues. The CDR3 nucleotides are TGTGCCAGCAGCGGCGGACTAGCGGGAGCGAATACAGATACGCAGTATTTT. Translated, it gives CASSGGLAGANTDTQYF.

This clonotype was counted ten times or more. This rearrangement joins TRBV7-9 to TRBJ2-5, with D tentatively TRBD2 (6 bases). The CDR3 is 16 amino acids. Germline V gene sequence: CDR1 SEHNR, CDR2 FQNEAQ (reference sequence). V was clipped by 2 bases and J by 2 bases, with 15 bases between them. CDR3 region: CASSLRAGGIQETQYF. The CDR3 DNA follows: TGTGCCAGCAGCTTAAGGGCAGGAGGGATACAAGAGACCCAGTACTTC.

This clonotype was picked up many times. Here the CDR3 reads CSVGWSQETQYF. CDR3 bases: TGCAGCGTTGGATGGTCCCAAGAGACCCAGTACTTC. The V and J genes are TRBV29-1 and TRBJ2-5, with no clear D. The CDR3 runs 12 residues. V dropped 4 bases and J dropped 1 base, with 7 bases sitting between them. Germline V lookup: CDR1 SQVTM, CDR2 ANQGSEA.

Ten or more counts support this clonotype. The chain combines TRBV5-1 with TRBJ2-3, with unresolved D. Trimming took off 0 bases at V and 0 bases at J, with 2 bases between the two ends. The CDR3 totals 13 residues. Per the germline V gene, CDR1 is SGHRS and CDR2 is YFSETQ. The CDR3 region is CASSLGSTDTQYF. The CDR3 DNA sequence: TGCGCCAGCAGCTTGGGCAGCACAGATACGCAGTATTTT.

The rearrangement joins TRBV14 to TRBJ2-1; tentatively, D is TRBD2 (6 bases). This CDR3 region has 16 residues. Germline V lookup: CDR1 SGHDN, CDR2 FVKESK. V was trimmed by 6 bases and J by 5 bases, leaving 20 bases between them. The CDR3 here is CASSLLASRGHNEQFF. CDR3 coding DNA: TGTGCCAGCAGTCTGCTAGCGTCGCGGGGACACAATGAGCAGTTCTTC.

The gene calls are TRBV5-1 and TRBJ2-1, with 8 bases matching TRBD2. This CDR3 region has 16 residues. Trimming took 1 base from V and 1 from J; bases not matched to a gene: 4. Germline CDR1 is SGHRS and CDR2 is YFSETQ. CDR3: CASSLHSGSSYNEQFF. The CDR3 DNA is TGCGCCAGCAGCTTGCACAGCGGGAGTTCCTACAATGAGCAGTTCTTC.

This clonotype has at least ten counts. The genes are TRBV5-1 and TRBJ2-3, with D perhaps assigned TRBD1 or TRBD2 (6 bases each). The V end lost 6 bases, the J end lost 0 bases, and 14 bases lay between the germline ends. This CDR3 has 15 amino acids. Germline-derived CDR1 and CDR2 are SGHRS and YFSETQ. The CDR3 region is CASNPTGTSTDTQYF. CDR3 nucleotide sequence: TGCGCCAGCAACCCCACAGGGACTAGCACAGATACGCAGTATTTT.

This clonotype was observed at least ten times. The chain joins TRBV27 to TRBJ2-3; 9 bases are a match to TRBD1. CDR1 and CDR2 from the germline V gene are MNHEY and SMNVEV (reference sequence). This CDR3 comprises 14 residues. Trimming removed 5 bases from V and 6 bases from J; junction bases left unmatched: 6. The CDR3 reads CASSLTGGSDTQYF. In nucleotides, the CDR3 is TGTGCCAGCAGTCTTACAGGGGGCAGTGATACGCAGTATTTT.

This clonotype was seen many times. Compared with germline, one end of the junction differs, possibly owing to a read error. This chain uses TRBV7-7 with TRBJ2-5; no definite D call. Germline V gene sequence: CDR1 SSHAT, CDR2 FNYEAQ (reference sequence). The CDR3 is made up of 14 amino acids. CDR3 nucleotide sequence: TGTGCTAGCAGCTTACACGGCCCCAAAGAGACCCAGTACTTC. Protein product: CASSLHGPKETQYF.

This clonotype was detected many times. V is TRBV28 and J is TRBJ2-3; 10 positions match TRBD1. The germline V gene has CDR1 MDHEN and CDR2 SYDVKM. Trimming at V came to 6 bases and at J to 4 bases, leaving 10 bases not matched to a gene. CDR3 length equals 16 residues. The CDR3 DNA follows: TGTGCCAGCAGACTCCCGGGACAGGGGTTTCCAGATACGCAGTATTTT. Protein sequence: CASRLPGQGFPDTQYF.

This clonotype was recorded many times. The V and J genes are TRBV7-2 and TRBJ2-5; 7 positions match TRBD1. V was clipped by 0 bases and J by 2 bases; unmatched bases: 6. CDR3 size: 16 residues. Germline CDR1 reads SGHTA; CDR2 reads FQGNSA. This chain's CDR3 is CASSLALGRGQETQYF. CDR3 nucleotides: TGTGCCAGCAGCTTAGCGCTTGGCAGGGGGCAAGAGACCCAGTACTTC.

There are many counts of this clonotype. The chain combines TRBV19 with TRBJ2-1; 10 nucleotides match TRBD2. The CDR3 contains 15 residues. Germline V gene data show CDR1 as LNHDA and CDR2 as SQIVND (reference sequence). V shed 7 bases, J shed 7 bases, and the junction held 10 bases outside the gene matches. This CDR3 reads CASTTLSGRQNEQFF. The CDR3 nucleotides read TGTGCCAGTACCACCCTTAGCGGGAGGCAGAATGAGCAGTTCTTC.

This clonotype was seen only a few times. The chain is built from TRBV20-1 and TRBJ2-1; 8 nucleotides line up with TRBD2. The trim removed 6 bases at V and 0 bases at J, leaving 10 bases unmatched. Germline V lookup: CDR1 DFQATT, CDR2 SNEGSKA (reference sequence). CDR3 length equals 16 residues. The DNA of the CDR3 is TGCAGTGCAGACTCCAGCGGGAGCGCCTCCTACAATGAGCAGTTCTTC. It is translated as CSADSSGSASYNEQFF.

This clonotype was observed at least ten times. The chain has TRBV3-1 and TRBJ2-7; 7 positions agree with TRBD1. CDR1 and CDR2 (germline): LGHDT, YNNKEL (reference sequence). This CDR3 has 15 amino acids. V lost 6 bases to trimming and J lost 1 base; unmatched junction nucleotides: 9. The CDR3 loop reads CASRRGTETSYEQYF. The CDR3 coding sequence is TGTGCCAGCAGACGAGGGACAGAAACATCCTACGAGCAGTACTTC.

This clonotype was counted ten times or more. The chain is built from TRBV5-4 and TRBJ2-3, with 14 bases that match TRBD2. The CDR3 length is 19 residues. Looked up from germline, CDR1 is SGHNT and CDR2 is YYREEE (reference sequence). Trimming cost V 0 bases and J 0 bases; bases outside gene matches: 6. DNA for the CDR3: TGTGCCAGCAGCTTGGCCGGGACTAGCGGGAGAGCTAGCACAGATACGCAGTATTTT. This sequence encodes CASSLAGTSGRASTDTQYF.

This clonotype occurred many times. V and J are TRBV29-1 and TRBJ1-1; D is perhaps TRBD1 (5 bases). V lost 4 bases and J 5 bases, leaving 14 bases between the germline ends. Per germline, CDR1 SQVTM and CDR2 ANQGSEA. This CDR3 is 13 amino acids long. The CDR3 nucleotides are TGCAGCGTTGCTAGGGGCTCGGGGACTGAAGCTTTCTTT. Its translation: CSVARGSGTEAFF.

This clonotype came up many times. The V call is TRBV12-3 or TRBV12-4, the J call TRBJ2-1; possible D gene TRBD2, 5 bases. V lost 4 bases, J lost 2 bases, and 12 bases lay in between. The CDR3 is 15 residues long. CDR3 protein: CASSSDSYTYNEQFF. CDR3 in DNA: TGTGCCAGCAGTTCGGACTCCTACACCTACAATGAGCAGTTCTTC.

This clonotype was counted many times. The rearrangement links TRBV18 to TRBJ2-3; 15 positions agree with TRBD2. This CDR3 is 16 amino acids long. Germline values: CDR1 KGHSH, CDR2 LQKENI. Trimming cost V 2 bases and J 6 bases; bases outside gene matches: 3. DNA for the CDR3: TGTGCCAGCTCACCAACCGGACTAGCGGGAGGGGATACGCAGTATTTT. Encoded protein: CASSPTGLAGGDTQYF.

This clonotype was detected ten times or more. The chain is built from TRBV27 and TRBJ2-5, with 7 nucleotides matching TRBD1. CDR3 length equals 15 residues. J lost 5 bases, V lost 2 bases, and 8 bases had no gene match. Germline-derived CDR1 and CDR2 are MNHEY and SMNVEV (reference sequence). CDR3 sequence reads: CASSLGRQGRETQYF. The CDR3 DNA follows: TGTGCCAGCAGTTTAGGGAGACAGGGAAGGGAGACCCAGTACTTC.

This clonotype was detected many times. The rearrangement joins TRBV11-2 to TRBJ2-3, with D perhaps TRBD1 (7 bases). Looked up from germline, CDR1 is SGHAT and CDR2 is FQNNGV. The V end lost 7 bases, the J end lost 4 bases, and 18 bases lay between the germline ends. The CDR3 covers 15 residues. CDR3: CASNPPGGGSDTQYF. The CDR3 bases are TGTGCCAGCAACCCTCCAGGGGGAGGCTCAGATACGCAGTATTTT. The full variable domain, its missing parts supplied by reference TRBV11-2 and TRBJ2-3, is EAGVAQSPRYKIIEKRQSVAFWCNPISGHATLYWYQQILGQGPKLLIQFQNNGVVDDSQLPKDRFSAERLKGVDSTLKIQPAKLEDSAVYLCASNPPGGGSDTQYFGPGTRLTVL.

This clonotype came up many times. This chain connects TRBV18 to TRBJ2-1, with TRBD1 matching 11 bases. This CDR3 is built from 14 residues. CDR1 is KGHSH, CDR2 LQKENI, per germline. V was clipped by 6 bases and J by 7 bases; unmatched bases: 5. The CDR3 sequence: CASSTRDRGNEQFF. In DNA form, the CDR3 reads TGTGCCAGCTCGACGCGGGACAGGGGGAATGAGCAGTTCTTC.

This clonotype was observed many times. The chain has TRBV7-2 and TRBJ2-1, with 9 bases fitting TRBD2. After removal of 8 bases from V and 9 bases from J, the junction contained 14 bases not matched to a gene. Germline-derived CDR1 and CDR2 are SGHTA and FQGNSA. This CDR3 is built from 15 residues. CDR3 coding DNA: TGTGCCAGCGTATTCAGCGGGAGGATGCGAGCTGAGCAGTTCTTC. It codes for CASVFSGRMRAEQFF.

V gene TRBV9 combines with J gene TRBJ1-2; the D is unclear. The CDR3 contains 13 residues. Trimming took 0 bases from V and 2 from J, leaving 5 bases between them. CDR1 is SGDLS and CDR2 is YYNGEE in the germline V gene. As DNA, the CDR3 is TGTGCCAGCAGCGTAGACAGAAACTATGGCTACACCTTC. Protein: CASSVDRNYGYTF.